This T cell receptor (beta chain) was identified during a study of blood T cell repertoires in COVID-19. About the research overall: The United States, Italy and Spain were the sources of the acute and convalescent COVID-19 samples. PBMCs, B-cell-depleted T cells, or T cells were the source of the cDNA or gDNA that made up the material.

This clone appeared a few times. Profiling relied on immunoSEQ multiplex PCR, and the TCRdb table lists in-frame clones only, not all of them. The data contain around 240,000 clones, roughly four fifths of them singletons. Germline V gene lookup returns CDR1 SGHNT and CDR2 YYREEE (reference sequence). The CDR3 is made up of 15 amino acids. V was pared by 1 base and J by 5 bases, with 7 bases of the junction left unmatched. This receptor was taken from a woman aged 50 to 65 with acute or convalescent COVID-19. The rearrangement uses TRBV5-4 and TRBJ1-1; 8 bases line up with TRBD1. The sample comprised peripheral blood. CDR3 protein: CASSLYQGAKTEAFF. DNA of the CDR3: TGTGCCAGCAGCTTGTATCAGGGGGCGAAGACTGAAGCTTTCTTT.